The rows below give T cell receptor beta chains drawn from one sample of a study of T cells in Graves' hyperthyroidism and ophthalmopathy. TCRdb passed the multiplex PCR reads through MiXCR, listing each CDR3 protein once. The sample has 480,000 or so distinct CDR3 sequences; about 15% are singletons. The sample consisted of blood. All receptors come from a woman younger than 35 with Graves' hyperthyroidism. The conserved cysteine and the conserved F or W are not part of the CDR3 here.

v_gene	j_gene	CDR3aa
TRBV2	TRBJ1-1	ATSDRDRDINF
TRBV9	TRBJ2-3	ASSVLNTDTQY
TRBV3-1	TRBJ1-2	ASSQVQTGDGYT
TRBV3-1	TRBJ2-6	ASSQETEFFGPGANVLT
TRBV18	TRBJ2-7	ASSPHETGTGGEQY
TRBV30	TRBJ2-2	AWTVTGELF
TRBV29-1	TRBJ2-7	SVEQAGYEQY
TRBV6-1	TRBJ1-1	ASSEVPGAAF
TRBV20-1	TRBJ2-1	SARDPRSHNEQF
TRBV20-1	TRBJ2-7	SARNSNYEQY
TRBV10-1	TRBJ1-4	ASSDNSINEKLF
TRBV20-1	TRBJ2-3	SAPGLSTDTQY
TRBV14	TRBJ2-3	ASSQLGVTDTQY
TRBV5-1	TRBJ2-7	ASSLPGGLAESYEQY
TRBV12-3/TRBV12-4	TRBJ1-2	ASRQTGNYT
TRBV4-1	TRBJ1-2	ASSRGAGGYT
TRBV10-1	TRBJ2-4	ASSEALAGGNIQY
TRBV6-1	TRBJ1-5	ASSVTESQPQH
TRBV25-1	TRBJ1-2	ASSAWGRGYT
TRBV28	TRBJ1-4	ASSSSRGREKLF
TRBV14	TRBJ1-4	ASSHGTGGKLF
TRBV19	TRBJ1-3	ASSPRQGHTIY
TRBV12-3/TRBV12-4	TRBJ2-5	ASSFPDSQETQY
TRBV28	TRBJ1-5	ASCLDGGEPQH
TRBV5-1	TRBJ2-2	ASSLDATSTGELF
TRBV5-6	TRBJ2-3	ASSQVWGKRGDTQY
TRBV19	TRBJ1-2	ASSIAADGNYGYT
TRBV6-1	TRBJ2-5	ASSEREGGSETQY
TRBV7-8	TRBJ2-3	ASSVQTRTDTQY
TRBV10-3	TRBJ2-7	AIRPTESYTYEQY
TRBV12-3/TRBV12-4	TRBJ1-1	ASSFGQFDLRGTEAF
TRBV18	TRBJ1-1	ASFLRDDNTEAF
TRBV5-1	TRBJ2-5	ASSLRQGGQTQY
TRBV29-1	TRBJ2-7	SVGGQGAVYEQY
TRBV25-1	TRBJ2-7	ASNPSGGYEQY